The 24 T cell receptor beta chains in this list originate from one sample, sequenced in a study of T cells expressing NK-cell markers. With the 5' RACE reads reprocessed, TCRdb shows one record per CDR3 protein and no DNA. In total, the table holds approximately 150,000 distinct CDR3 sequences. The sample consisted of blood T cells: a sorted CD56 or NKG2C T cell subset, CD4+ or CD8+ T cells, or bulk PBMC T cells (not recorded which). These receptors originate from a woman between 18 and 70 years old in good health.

The chain's CDR3 is CASSLVRVLSSYEQYF. The chain has TRBV7-9 and TRBJ2-7. Germline V gene lookup returns CDR1 SEHNR and CDR2 FQNEAQ (reference sequence). The CDR3 is 16 amino acids.

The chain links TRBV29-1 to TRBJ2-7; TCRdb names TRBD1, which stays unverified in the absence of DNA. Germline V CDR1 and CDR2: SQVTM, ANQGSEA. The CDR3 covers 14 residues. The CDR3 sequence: CSVVGTGGLGEQYF.

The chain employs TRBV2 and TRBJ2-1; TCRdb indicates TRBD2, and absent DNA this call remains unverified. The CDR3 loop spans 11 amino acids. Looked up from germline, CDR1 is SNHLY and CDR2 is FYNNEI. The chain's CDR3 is CASKLAVEQFF.

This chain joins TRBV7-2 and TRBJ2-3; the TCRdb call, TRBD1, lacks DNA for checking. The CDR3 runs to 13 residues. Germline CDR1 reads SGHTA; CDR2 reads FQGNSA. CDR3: CASTGGSTDTQYF.

CDR3 loop: CSARDEGQGGYGYTF. The V and J genes are TRBV20-1 and TRBJ1-2; lacking DNA, the TRBD1 call made by TCRdb goes unchecked. The CDR3 is made up of 15 amino acids. Per the germline V gene, CDR1 is DFQATT and CDR2 is SNEGSKA (reference sequence).

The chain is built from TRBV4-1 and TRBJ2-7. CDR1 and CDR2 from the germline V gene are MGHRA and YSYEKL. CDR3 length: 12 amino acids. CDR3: CASSHPSYEQYF.

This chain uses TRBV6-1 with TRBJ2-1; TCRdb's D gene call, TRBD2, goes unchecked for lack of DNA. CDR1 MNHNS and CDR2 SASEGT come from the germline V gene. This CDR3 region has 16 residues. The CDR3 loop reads CASTYMWSSGRDEQFF.

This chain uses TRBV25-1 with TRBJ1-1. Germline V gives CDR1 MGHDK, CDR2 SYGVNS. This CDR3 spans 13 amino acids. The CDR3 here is CASSWTGTYEAFF.

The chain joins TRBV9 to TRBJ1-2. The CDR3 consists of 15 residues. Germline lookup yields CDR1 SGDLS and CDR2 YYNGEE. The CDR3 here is CASSVAPTAGYGYTF.

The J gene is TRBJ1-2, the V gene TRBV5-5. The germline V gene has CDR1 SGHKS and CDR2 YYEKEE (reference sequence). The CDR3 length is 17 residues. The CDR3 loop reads CASSLAPPGIRNYGYTF.

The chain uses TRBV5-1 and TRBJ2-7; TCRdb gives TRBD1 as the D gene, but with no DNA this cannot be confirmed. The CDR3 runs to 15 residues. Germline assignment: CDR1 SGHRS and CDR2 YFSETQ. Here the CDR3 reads CASSLASRGHYEQYF.

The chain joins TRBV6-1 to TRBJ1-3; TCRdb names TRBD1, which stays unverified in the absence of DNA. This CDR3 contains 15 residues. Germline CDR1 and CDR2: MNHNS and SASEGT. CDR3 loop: CASNRDPSSGNTIYF.

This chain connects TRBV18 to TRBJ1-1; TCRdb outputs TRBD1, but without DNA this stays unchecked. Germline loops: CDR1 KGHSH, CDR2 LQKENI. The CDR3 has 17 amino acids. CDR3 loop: CASSPQIRRGLNTEAFF.

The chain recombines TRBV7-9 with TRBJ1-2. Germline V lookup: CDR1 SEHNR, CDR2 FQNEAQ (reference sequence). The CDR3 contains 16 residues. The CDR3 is CASSLALASRGHGYTF.

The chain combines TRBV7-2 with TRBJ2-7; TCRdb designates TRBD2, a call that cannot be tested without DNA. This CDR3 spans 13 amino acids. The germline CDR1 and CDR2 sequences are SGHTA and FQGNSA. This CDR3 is CASSPTGAGEQYF.

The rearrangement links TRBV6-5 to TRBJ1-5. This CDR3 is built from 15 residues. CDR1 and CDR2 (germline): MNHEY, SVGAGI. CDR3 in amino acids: CASSYSIAAIQPQHF.

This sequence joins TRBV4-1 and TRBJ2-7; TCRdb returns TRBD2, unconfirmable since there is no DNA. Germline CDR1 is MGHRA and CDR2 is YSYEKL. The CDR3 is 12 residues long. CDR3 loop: CASSHTGTRQYF.

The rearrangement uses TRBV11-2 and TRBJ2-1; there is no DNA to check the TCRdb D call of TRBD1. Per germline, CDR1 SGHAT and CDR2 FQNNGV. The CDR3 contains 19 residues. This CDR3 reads CASSLDSPPGVPTSSGQFF.

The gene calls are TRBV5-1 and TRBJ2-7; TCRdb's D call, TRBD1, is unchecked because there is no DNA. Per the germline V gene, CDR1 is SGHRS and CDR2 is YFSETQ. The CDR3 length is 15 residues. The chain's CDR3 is CASSPQPTGAYEQYF.

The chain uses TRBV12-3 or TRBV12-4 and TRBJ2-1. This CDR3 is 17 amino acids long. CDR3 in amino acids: CASSMGGGRSSYNEQFF.

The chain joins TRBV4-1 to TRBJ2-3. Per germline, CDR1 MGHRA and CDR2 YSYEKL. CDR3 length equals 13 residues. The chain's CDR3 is CASSQEVSDTQYF.

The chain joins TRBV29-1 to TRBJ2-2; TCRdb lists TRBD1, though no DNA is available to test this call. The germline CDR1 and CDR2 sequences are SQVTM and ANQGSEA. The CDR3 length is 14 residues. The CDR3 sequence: CSVDDRGNTGELFF.

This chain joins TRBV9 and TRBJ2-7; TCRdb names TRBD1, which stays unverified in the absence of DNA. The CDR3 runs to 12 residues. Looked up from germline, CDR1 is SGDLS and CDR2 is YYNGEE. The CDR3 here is CASSADRGEQYF.

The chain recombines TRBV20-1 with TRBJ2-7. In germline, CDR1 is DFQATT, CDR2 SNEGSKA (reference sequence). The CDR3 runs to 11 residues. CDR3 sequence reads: CSAGPIGEQYF.